This entry lists 14 T cell receptor beta chains sequenced from one sample in a study of T cells after yellow fever vaccination (dated by TCRdb to between 2018 and 2021). Receptors were amplified or captured by 5' RACE. TCRdb shows the sequencer as Illumina NovaSeq 6000. TCRdb reprocessing: public reads trimmed at Q25 with fastp, clones called with MiXCR, in-frame beta chains kept. Each CDR3 protein appears once, grouped with its most common genes and DNA. This sample is represented by approximately 120,000 distinct CDR3 sequences; approximately 16% of them were singletons. In total, the top ten clones hold about 40% of the sample. The intended sense of this specimen's treatment or condition label: live attenuated yellow fever vaccine strain. The sequencing used CD8+ T cells sorted from PBMCs, collected 5 days after the yellow fever booster vaccination. The origin of the receptors is a man aged 18 to 30 who received the YFV17D yellow fever vaccine.

This clonotype has at least ten counts. This chain joins TRBV4-2 and TRBJ2-3; 10 positions match TRBD2. This CDR3 contains 16 residues. J lost 1 base, V lost 0 bases, and 1 base had no gene match. Germline V CDR1 and CDR2: LGHNA, YNFKEQ. CDR3 sequence reads: CASSQDLAGGTDTQYF. The CDR3 nucleotides are TGTGCCAGCAGCCAAGATCTAGCGGGGGGCACAGATACGCAGTATTTT.

The V call is TRBV9, the J call TRBJ1-1; 10 nucleotides match TRBD1. Germline V gene data show CDR1 as SGDLS and CDR2 as YYNGEE. After removal of 0 bases from V and 1 base from J, the junction contained 6 bases not matched to a gene. The CDR3 totals 17 residues. In nucleotides, the CDR3 is TGTGCCAGCAGCGTAGAGGGCGACAGGGGGCCGAACACTGAAGCTTTCTTT. It is translated as CASSVEGDRGPNTEAFF.

This clonotype was found many times. The chain uses TRBV20-1 and TRBJ1-1; D is unclear. Germline V gives CDR1 DFQATT, CDR2 SNEGSKA (reference sequence). This CDR3 contains 10 residues. V lost 6 bases to trimming and J lost 3 bases, with 5 bases between them. The CDR3 nucleotides read TGCAGTGCAGGGTACACTGAAGCTTTCTTT. This sequence encodes CSAGYTEAFF.

V gene TRBV7-6 combines with J gene TRBJ2-1; D is possibly TRBD2 (5 bases). Looked up from germline, CDR1 is SGHVS and CDR2 is FNYEAQ. The ends were cut back, 2 bases at V and 7 bases at J, with 12 bases in the middle. The CDR3 loop spans 14 amino acids. CDR3 sequence (DNA): TGTGCCAGCAGCTTACTGAGGGAAGGGAATGAGCAGTTCTTC. It encodes CASSLLREGNEQFF.

This clonotype was recorded a few times. The V call is TRBV7-9, the J call TRBJ2-2; possible D gene TRBD1, 6 bases. The length of the CDR3 is 15 residues. From germline, CDR1 is SEHNR and CDR2 FQNEAQ (reference sequence). Trimming cost V 5 bases and J 4 bases, with 14 bases left between them. The CDR3 sequence: CASSPRTDLTGELFF. The DNA for the CDR3 is TGTGCCAGCAGCCCACGGACAGATCTCACCGGGGAGCTGTTTTTT.

The chain has TRBV20-1 and TRBJ2-7; no reliable D call. Trimming stripped 5 bases from V and 4 bases from J, with 9 bases between. This CDR3 has 11 residues. Germline V gene data show CDR1 as DFQATT and CDR2 as SNEGSKA (reference sequence). The CDR3 sequence: CSAFLKYEQYF. The CDR3 nucleotides are TGCAGTGCTTTCCTCAAGTACGAGCAGTACTTC.

The genes are TRBV5-1 and TRBJ2-7; a possible D gene is TRBD1 (5 bases). V lost 5 bases and J 3 bases, leaving 12 bases between the germline ends. This CDR3 contains 13 residues. Germline assignment: CDR1 SGHRS and CDR2 YFSETQ. CDR3 sequence: CASRMSGFYEQYF. DNA of the CDR3: TGCGCCAGCAGGATGTCAGGGTTCTACGAGCAGTACTTC.

The sample holds a few counts of this clonotype. The gene calls are TRBV27 and TRBJ1-5; D remains unclear. Trimming cost V 6 bases and J 7 bases, with 19 bases left between them. Per germline, CDR1 MNHEY and CDR2 SMNVEV (reference sequence). The CDR3 covers 15 residues. For the CDR3, the DNA is TGTGCCAGCAGCCCTCGCCCCAGTTTTGGGCAGCCCCAGCATTTT. Protein product: CASSPRPSFGQPQHF.

This clonotype was observed a handful of times. The chain is built from TRBV5-1 and TRBJ1-1; D unresolved. The germline V gene has CDR1 SGHRS and CDR2 YFSETQ. Between the trimmed V and J ends, which lost 0 bases and 0 bases, there was a span of 9 bases. This CDR3 has 15 amino acids. CDR3 in DNA: TGCGCCAGCAGCTTGGGGCTCGGGATGAACACTGAAGCTTTCTTT. This encodes CASSLGLGMNTEAFF.

This clonotype turned up a few times. The rearrangement joins TRBV7-2 to TRBJ2-3, with TRBD2 matching 7 bases. Looked up from germline, CDR1 is SGHTA and CDR2 is FQGNSA. V gave up 0 bases and J gave up 4 bases; unmatched junction bases: 10. The CDR3 extends over 17 amino acids. CDR3 nucleotide sequence: TGTGCCAGCAGCTTAGCGCGAGCGGGGCGGTATTCAGATACGCAGTATTTT. It is translated as CASSLARAGRYSDTQYF.

Only a few counts were recorded for this clonotype. The chain is built from TRBV28 and TRBJ2-4; perhaps TRBD2 as D (6 bases). Looked up from germline, CDR1 is MDHEN and CDR2 is SYDVKM. V was trimmed by 1 base and J by 3 bases, leaving 13 bases between them. The CDR3 loop spans 16 amino acids. CDR3 DNA sequence: TGTGCCAGCAGTTTATATTTGGGGGGAGGCAAAAACATTCAGTACTTC. Amino acids: CASSLYLGGGKNIQYF.

The V gene is TRBV7-9, the J gene TRBJ1-1, with TRBD1 matching over 7 bases. Trimming at V came to 1 base and at J to 4 bases, leaving 3 bases not matched to a gene. Germline CDR1 and CDR2: SEHNR and FQNEAQ (reference sequence). The CDR3 has 14 amino acids. CDR3: CASSLVTGSTEAFF. In DNA form, the CDR3 reads TGTGCCAGCAGCTTAGTGACAGGGAGCACTGAAGCTTTCTTT. Together with reference TRBV7-9 and TRBJ1-1, the CDR3 gives the full variable domain: DTGVSQNPRHKITKRGQNVTFRCDPISEHNRLYWYRQTLGQGPEFLTYFQNEAQLEKSRLLSDRFSAERPKGSFSTLEIQRTEQGDSAMYLCASSLVTGSTEAFFGQGTRLTVV.

The V and J genes are TRBV20-1 and TRBJ2-7; maybe TRBD2 (6 bases). The CDR3 runs 13 residues. V lost 1 base and J lost 2, with 9 bases in between. The germline V gene has CDR1 DFQATT and CDR2 SNEGSKA (reference sequence). Here the CDR3 DNA reads TGCAGTGCTAGAGGGACTAAGGCCTACGAGCAGTACTTC. It is translated as CSARGTKAYEQYF.

There are a few counts of this clonotype. The chain employs TRBV7-2 and TRBJ2-7, with D perhaps given as TRBD1 or TRBD2 (5 bases each). V gave up 5 bases and J gave up 5 bases, with 19 bases separating them. Germline V lookup: CDR1 SGHTA, CDR2 FQGNSA. The CDR3 spans 15 residues. The CDR3 region has the DNA TGTGCCAGCAGCCAGGAGGCGGCAGGGCGGGACGAGCAGTACTTC. Its protein is CASSQEAAGRDEQYF.